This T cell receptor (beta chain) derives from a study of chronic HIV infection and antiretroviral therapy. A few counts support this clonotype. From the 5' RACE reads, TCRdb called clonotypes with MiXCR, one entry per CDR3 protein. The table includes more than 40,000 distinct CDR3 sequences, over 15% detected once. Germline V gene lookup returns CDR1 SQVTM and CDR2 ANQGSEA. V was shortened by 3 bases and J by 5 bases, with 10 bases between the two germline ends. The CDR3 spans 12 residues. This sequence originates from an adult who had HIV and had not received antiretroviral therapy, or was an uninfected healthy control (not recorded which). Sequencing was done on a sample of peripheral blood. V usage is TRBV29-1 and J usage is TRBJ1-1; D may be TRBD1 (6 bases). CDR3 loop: CSVERGNTEAFF. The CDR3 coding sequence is TGCAGCGTTGAGAGGGGGAATACTGAAGCTTTCTTT.